Given below is one T cell receptor beta chain in context. Germline trimming cut 0 bases from V and 1 base from J; bases unmatched to any gene: 3. Germline loops: CDR1 ENHRY, CDR2 SYGVKD. This CDR3 has 17 amino acids. These data come from a study of T cell changes during pregnancy in multiple sclerosis. The assay was immunoSEQ multiplex PCR, and TCRdb's table has in-frame clones only and misses some. The table has around 36,000 clones, 80% to 95% seen once. The sample here was CD8+ T cells from peripheral blood mononuclear cells, taken in the first trimester of pregnancy. This rearrangement joins TRBV10-3 to TRBJ2-2; 9 positions match TRBD2. This receptor was obtained from a female donor with multiple sclerosis, enrolled in a pregnancy study. CDR3 loop: CAISESRLAVNTGELFF. DNA of the CDR3: TGTGCCATCAGTGAGTCGCGACTAGCGGTGAACACCGGGGAGCTGTTTTTT.